A single sample gave rise to the 2 T cell receptor beta chains below, sequenced in a study of CD8+ T cells in alopecia areata. Sequencing templates came from extracted RNA that was reverse transcribed into cDNA. The repertoire was sequenced with immunoSEQ multiplex PCR; TCRdb's copy has only in-frame clones and lacks some. The sample has about 140,000 clones, around 51% seen once; the top ten hold roughly 0.9%. This specimen consisted of CD4+ T cells sorted from blood, obtained at week 0. The receptors were gathered from a human donor with alopecia areata.

This clone was observed a handful of times. J is TRBJ1-4 and V is TRBV7-2; D unresolved. CDR1 is SGHTA and CDR2 is FQGNSA in the germline V gene. V was clipped by 5 bases and J by 7 bases, with 5 bases between them. CDR3 length equals 11 residues. Written as DNA, the CDR3 is TGTGCCAGCAGCAATTTTGAAAAACTGTTTTTT. Residues: CASSNFEKLFF. Full variable domain (missing parts from reference TRBV7-2 and TRBJ1-4): GAGVSQSPSNKVTEKGKDVELRCDPISGHTALYWYRQSLGQGLEFLIYFQGNSAPDKSGLPSDRFSAERTGGSVSTLTIQRTQQEDSAVYLCASSNFEKLFFGSGTQLSVL.

This chain links TRBV5-1 with TRBJ2-1; 10 bases are a match to TRBD2. CDR3 length: 13 amino acids. V shed 5 bases and J 6 bases; nucleotides not matched to a gene: 2. The germline V gene encodes CDR1 SGHRS and CDR2 YFSETQ. CDR3 in amino acids: CASRRTSGNEQFF. The CDR3 nucleotides are TGCGCCAGCAGACGGACTAGCGGCAATGAGCAGTTCTTC.